Shown below are 28 T cell receptor beta chains from a single sample sequenced in a study of T-cell reconstitution after alpha-beta-depleted transplantation in children. Molecular barcoding with unique molecular identifiers was used for the TCRbeta library. In TCRdb, the PCR reads were re-called with MiXCR into one record per CDR3 protein. The repertoire consists of over 550,000 distinct CDR3 sequences, with roughly a tenth occurring once and the leading ten covering about 4%. The specimen was PBMCs from the stem cell graft donor, collected from the stem cell graft. These receptors all come from a human donor who donated a stem cell graft to a child with acute myeloid leukemia.

CDR3 DNA sequence: TGTGCCACCGCGAGGGACAGGGAGGGGTATCAGCCCCAGCATTTT. It codes for CATARDREGYQPQHF. V usage is TRBV27 and J usage is TRBJ1-5; TRBD1 matches at 9 bases. The CDR3 is 15 residues long. The V and J ends lost 10 bases and 5 bases, in that order; junction bases with no gene match: 12. Germline V gene sequence: CDR1 MNHEY, CDR2 SMNVEV (reference sequence).

The V gene is TRBV6-2 or TRBV6-3, the J gene TRBJ2-1; 9 bases are a match to TRBD2. The germline V gene has CDR1 MNHEY and CDR2 SVGEGT. This CDR3 is 16 amino acids long. V shed 6 bases and J 8 bases; nucleotides not matched to a gene: 14. The CDR3 loop is CASSYQKGLARYEQFF. The CDR3 DNA reads as TGTGCCAGCAGCTACCAGAAGGGACTAGCAAGGTATGAGCAGTTCTTC.

The chain joins TRBV2 to TRBJ2-3, with a weak D call TRBD1 (6 bases). Germline lookup yields CDR1 SNHLY and CDR2 FYNNEI. V dropped 6 bases and J dropped 1 base, with 11 bases sitting between them. The CDR3 is 14 amino acids. The CDR3: CASSRTEGTDTQYF. The CDR3 DNA follows: TGTGCCAGCAGCAGGACAGAAGGCACAGATACGCAGTATTTT.

This clonotype came up a few times. The chain combines TRBV15 with TRBJ2-7, with 8 bases aligning to TRBD1. In germline, CDR1 is LNHNV, CDR2 YYDKDF (reference sequence). J lost 1 base, V lost 5 bases, and 4 bases had no gene match. The CDR3 covers 14 residues. The CDR3 loop is CATSRRQGSYEQYF. The CDR3 DNA reads as TGTGCCACCAGCCGCCGACAGGGGTCCTACGAGCAGTACTTC. Supplemented by reference TRBV15 and TRBJ2-7, the full variable domain reads DAMVIQNPRYQVTQFGKPVTLSCSQTLNHNVMYWYQQKSSQAPKLLFHYYDKDFNNEADTPDNFQSRRPNTSFCFLDIRSPGLGDTAMYLCATSRRQGSYEQYFGPGTRLTVT.

This clonotype came up a few times. The CDR3 loop is CASSPLGAMGANVLTF. The CDR3 DNA reads TGTGCCAGCAGTCCGCTTGGGGCGATGGGGGCCAACGTCCTGACTTTC. The chain employs TRBV6-1 and TRBJ2-6; tentatively, D is TRBD1 (5 bases). V lost 5 bases and J lost 4, with 15 bases in between. From germline, CDR1 is MNHNS and CDR2 SASEGT. There are 16 residues in the CDR3.

The chain couples TRBV6-2 or TRBV6-3 to TRBJ1-3; unclear D gene. Trimming pared 6 bases from V and 2 bases from J, leaving 11 bases between. The CDR3 is made up of 14 amino acids. Germline V gives CDR1 MNHEY, CDR2 SVGEGT. CDR3 in DNA: TGTGCCAGCAGCAAGACAACTACTGGAAACACCATATATTTT. Protein: CASSKTTTGNTIYF.

This clonotype was counted at least ten times. V is TRBV27 and J is TRBJ2-1; 8 positions agree with TRBD2. Germline loops: CDR1 MNHEY, CDR2 SMNVEV (reference sequence). After removal of 5 bases from V and 9 bases from J, the junction contained 18 bases not matched to a gene. The CDR3 is 17 residues long. The CDR3 coding sequence is TGTGCCAGCAGTGCACTCCCGGGACTAGAGACCAACGGTGAGCAGTTCTTC. It encodes CASSALPGLETNGEQFF.

This chain joins TRBV28 and TRBJ2-7; D may be TRBD2 (5 bases). The length of the CDR3 is 12 residues. The V and J ends lost 8 bases and 1 base respectively, with 9 bases between them. Germline values: CDR1 MDHEN, CDR2 SYDVKM. CDR3: CASGTGSYEQYF. The DNA for the CDR3 is TGTGCCAGCGGCACGGGGTCCTACGAGCAGTACTTC.

This clonotype has just a few counts. V is TRBV12-3 or TRBV12-4 and J is TRBJ1-1, with unresolved D. Trimming left V 2 bases short and J 1 base short, with 8 bases between. This CDR3 is built from 14 residues. CDR3 in DNA: TGTGCCAGCAGTTTAAAGTCGGCGAACACTGAAGCTTTCTTT. Encoded protein: CASSLKSANTEAFF.

The chain is built from TRBV6-5 and TRBJ1-5; TRBD1 matches 7 bases. The germline V gene has CDR1 MNHEY and CDR2 SVGAGI. Trimming removed 2 bases from V and 0 bases from J; junction bases left unmatched: 10. The CDR3 is made up of 18 amino acids. CDR3 bases: TGTGCCAGCAGTTACAACCGGGACAGACAATATAGCAATCAGCCCCAGCATTTT. This gives the protein CASSYNRDRQYSNQPQHF.

This clonotype has more than one count but fewer than ten. The chain employs TRBV6-2 or TRBV6-3 and TRBJ1-1; no clear D gene. Per germline, CDR1 MNHEY and CDR2 SVGEGT. V lost 5 bases to trimming and J lost 1 base, with 14 bases between them. The CDR3 is 15 amino acids. CDR3 in amino acids: CASSVLTVGNTEAFF. The CDR3 DNA is TGTGCCAGCAGTGTTTTGACGGTGGGGAACACTGAAGCTTTCTTT.

This clonotype was seen only a few times. The chain recombines TRBV7-2 with TRBJ2-7, with TRBD2 as a possible D gene (7 bases). Trimming removed 5 bases at V and 0 bases at J, with 17 bases between. The germline CDR1 and CDR2 sequences are SGHTA and FQGNSA. The CDR3 consists of 16 residues. The CDR3 is CASSSRGAGSSYEQYF. The CDR3 DNA sequence: TGTGCCAGCAGCAGCCGGGGGGCAGGGTCCTCCTACGAGCAGTACTTC.

V gene TRBV7-3 combines with J gene TRBJ2-7, with 8 bases aligning to TRBD2. Germline CDR1 is SGHTA and CDR2 is FQGTGA. The CDR3 has 15 amino acids. V lost 2 bases, J lost 6 bases, and 9 bases stayed unmatched. The CDR3 region is CASSLQIAGPGEQYF. As DNA, the CDR3 is TGTGCCAGCAGCTTACAAATAGCGGGACCCGGCGAGCAGTACTTC.

The V gene is TRBV6-2 or TRBV6-3, the J gene TRBJ1-4, with TRBD1 matching over 7 bases. V shed 5 bases and J 7 bases; nucleotides not matched to a gene: 10. The CDR3 spans 15 residues. Germline values: CDR1 MNHEY, CDR2 SVGEGT. CDR3 loop: CASSNSGGQAEKLFF. For the CDR3, the DNA is TGTGCCAGCAGTAATTCCGGAGGACAGGCTGAAAAACTGTTTTTT.

This clonotype was detected many times. The gene calls are TRBV20-1 and TRBJ2-7; TRBD2 aligns across 13 bases. This CDR3 has 15 residues. The germline gives CDR1 DFQATT, CDR2 SNEGSKA (reference sequence). V shed 5 bases, J shed 8 bases, and the junction held 12 bases outside the gene matches. The CDR3 DNA reads as TGCAGTGCTCGAACTGGGACTAGCGGGAATTCTAAGCAGTACTTC. Amino acid sequence: CSARTGTSGNSKQYF.

This chain joins TRBV5-1 and TRBJ2-7; 7 bases are a match to TRBD1. The V and J ends lost 5 bases and 7 bases, in that order; junction bases with no gene match: 6. The CDR3 has 12 residues. The V gene's germline CDR1 is SGHRS and CDR2 YFSETQ. The CDR3, as DNA: TGCGCCAGCAGTTCCGGGACAGAAGAGCAGTACTTC. This codes for CASSSGTEEQYF. The whole variable domain, filled in from reference TRBV5-1 and TRBJ2-7, reads KAGVTQTPRYLIKTRGQQVTLSCSPISGHRSVSWYQQTPGQGLQFLFEYFSETQRNKGNFPGRFSGRQFSNSRSEMNVSTLELGDSALYLCASSSGTEEQYFGPGTRLTVT.

This clonotype has only a few counts. The chain links TRBV29-1 to TRBJ1-3; no clear D. CDR1 SQVTM and CDR2 ANQGSEA come from the germline V gene. CDR3 length: 13 amino acids. V lost 3 bases, J lost 0 bases, and 6 bases lay in between. The CDR3 sequence: CSVEPSSGNTIYF. The CDR3 region has the DNA TGCAGCGTTGAGCCTAGCTCTGGAAACACCATATATTTT.

This clonotype has only a few counts. This chain joins TRBV19 and TRBJ2-1; perhaps TRBD1 as D (5 bases). Germline-derived CDR1 and CDR2 are LNHDA and SQIVND (reference sequence). Trimming left V 6 bases short and J 2 bases short, with 14 bases between. CDR3 length: 15 residues. CDR3 amino acids: CASRGRMGPYNEQFF. The CDR3 DNA reads as TGTGCCAGTAGGGGGCGGATGGGGCCCTACAATGAGCAGTTCTTC.

This clonotype was recorded at least ten times. V gene TRBV7-9 combines with J gene TRBJ2-1; 7 bases match TRBD2. Germline V gives CDR1 SEHNR, CDR2 FQNEAQ (reference sequence). The CDR3 runs 15 residues. V lost 1 base and J lost 4; bases outside the gene matches: 4. The CDR3 DNA follows: TGTGCCAGCAGCTTAGGCGGGAGTGCGTACAATGAGCAGTTCTTC. Amino acid sequence: CASSLGGSAYNEQFF. Drawing the rest from reference TRBV7-9 and TRBJ2-1, the complete variable domain is DTGVSQNPRHKITKRGQNVTFRCDPISEHNRLYWYRQTLGQGPEFLTYFQNEAQLEKSRLLSDRFSAERPKGSFSTLEIQRTEQGDSAMYLCASSLGGSAYNEQFFGPGTRLTVL.

This clonotype was detected ten times or more. The CDR3 nucleotides read TGCAGCGTTGGAGAGGGGGAATCTAATGAAAAACTGTTTTTT. Translation gives CSVGEGESNEKLFF. V and J are TRBV29-1 and TRBJ1-4; D is possibly TRBD1 (6 bases). The CDR3 totals 14 residues. Germline V gene lookup returns CDR1 SQVTM and CDR2 ANQGSEA. V was trimmed by 4 bases and J by 3 bases, leaving 12 bases between them.

This clonotype has a count of ten or more. This chain uses TRBV7-3 with TRBJ2-1, with D possibly being TRBD2 (5 bases). CDR1 is SGHTA, CDR2 FQGTGA, per germline. The CDR3 contains 14 residues. Trimming cost V 5 bases and J 9 bases, with 17 bases left between them. DNA for the CDR3: TGTGCCAGCAGCGCGCTCTCGAGCGGAACTGAGCAGTTCTTC. Its translation is CASSALSSGTEQFF.

DNA of the CDR3: TGTGCCAGCAGCCACATTAGCGGTAGAGCGGGCAAAAACATTCAGTACTTC. It encodes CASSHISGRAGKNIQYF. This sequence joins TRBV14 and TRBJ2-4; perhaps TRBD2 as D (6 bases). The germline V and J ends were trimmed by 3 bases and 3 bases, with 18 bases remaining between them. CDR1 is SGHDN and CDR2 is FVKESK in the germline V gene. The CDR3 totals 17 residues.

This clonotype was counted between two and nine times. The rearrangement links TRBV29-1 to TRBJ2-1, with D possibly TRBD1 on 5 matching bases. Trimming removed 7 bases from V and 1 base from J, with 11 bases in between. Germline-derived CDR1 and CDR2 are SQVTM and ANQGSEA. The CDR3 runs 13 residues. The CDR3 sequence: CSGAKGSYNEQFF. The DNA of the CDR3 is TGCAGCGGCGCCAAGGGGTCCTACAATGAGCAGTTCTTC.

The chain employs TRBV20-1 and TRBJ1-1, with a tentative D call TRBD1 (6 bases). Trimming took off 6 bases at V and 10 bases at J, with 12 bases between the two ends. In germline, CDR1 is DFQATT, CDR2 SNEGSKA (reference sequence). The CDR3 length is 10 residues. This CDR3 reads CSAVQGGAFF. DNA of the CDR3: TGCAGTGCAGTACAGGGAGGAGCTTTCTTT.

The chain employs TRBV9 and TRBJ2-5, with 9 bases matching TRBD2. Per the germline V gene, CDR1 is SGDLS and CDR2 is YYNGEE. With V trimmed by 3 bases and J by 5 bases, 11 bases remained unmatched. The CDR3 is 16 amino acids. The CDR3 nucleotides read TGTGCCAGCAGCGGCATAGCGGGAGTCTCTCCGGAGACCCAGTACTTC. Protein: CASSGIAGVSPETQYF.

This clonotype appeared many times. The CDR3 sequence is CSVGQPQETQYF. CDR3 nucleotides: TGCAGCGTTGGACAGCCACAAGAGACCCAGTACTTC. This chain connects TRBV29-1 to TRBJ2-5; the D gene is possibly TRBD1 (5 bases). V was clipped by 4 bases and J by 2 bases, with 8 bases between them. Germline-derived CDR1 and CDR2 are SQVTM and ANQGSEA. The CDR3 covers 12 residues.

This clonotype was found many times. The J gene is TRBJ2-1, the V gene TRBV12-3 or TRBV12-4, with 7 bases lining up with TRBD1. The CDR3 consists of 12 residues. The junction had 1 base not matched to a gene; V was cut back by 5 bases and J by 6 bases. DNA for the CDR3: TGTGCCAGCAGTAACAGGGGCAATGAGCAGTTCTTC. Translating gives CASSNRGNEQFF.

The chain is built from TRBV4-3 and TRBJ2-3; TRBD2 agrees at 7 bases. The CDR3 has 16 residues. CDR1 and CDR2 from the germline V gene are LGHNA and YSLEER. V lost 4 bases to trimming and J lost 2 bases; unmatched junction nucleotides: 9. CDR3 loop: CASSRLAGQFTDTQYF. CDR3 nucleotides: TGCGCCAGCAGCCGGTTAGCGGGCCAATTCACAGATACGCAGTATTTT.